This note documents a single T cell receptor beta chain sequence. Its antigen has not been determined. One base away there is no much larger clone; base qualities are not given. The record originates from a study of blood T cell repertoires in COVID-19 (dated by TCRdb to 2019 to 2021). General notes on the study: Samples covering the acute and convalescent phases of COVID-19 were provided by collaborators in the United States, Italy and Spain. The prospective study material was composed of cDNA or gDNA derived from T cells, B-cell-depleted T cells, or PBMCs. Subjects who had been exposed to COVID-19, were actively infected with it, or had recovered from it provided the deeply sampled blood TCRbeta repertoires that made up the dataset. The repertoires were released in a freely available public database intended as a resource for research on the immune response to SARS-CoV-2. The samples were drawn from the first 160 participants of the ongoing ImmuneRACE study and from 1,254 subjects provided by 6 global collaborators. A de-identified subject ID, COVID-19 status, age in years and sex were almost always included in the sample metadata. Where HLA class I and class II types were available, the types were taken from metadata supplied by the sample provider, not from assay-based typing. What the work shows at the level of the full study, not this receptor alone: How much clinical and demographic metadata was included differed by source and by participant, and the metadata was provided uncurated.

The germline V gene supplies CDR1 SGHDT and CDR2 YYEEEE. From its cysteine to its phenylalanine, the CDR3 spans 16 amino acids. Only CDR3 DNA is held: 48 bases, read in frame from base 1. V lost 5 bases and J lost 9 bases, and the count of bases not matched to a germline gene is 14. TCRbeta CDR3 regions were amplified from genomic DNA using the immunoSEQ Assay, a bias-controlled multiplex PCR. Per the source publication's procedure: Within the assay, amplification of reference gene primers was used to estimate how many nucleated cells each sample contained. Sequence reads were collapsed and filtered to measure the absolute abundance of every unique TCRbeta CDR3 rearrangement. For each sample, productive Simpson clonality was calculated as the square root of Simpson's diversity index over productive rearrangements. TCRdb limited this immuneACCESS table to in-frame rearrangements with V and J called. A share of clones is missing; checked studies link under half to unresolved V genes, and the rest is unexplained. V and J calls plus clone size are reproduced from that table; the DNA served to infer D and trimming. This sample has about 68,000 clones in its table, and roughly 80% of those were observed once. Of the sample, 23% falls within the top ten clones.

The collaborating institutions used their own protocols to collect whole blood in K2EDTA tubes. For TCRbeta analysis, collaborator samples were shipped as frozen whole blood, as isolated PBMCs, or as DNA extracted from either sample type. This TCR came from a human donor in a cohort sampled during active COVID-19. This sequence uses TRBV5-6 and TRBJ2-7; TRBD2 lines up with 13 middle nucleotides. The sample consisted of peripheral blood. The nucleotides read TGTGCCAGCAGGCAACTAGCGGGAGGGCCCACTGGGGGGCAGTACTTC. The resulting protein is CASRQLAGGPTGGQYF.